Sequencing of this TCR beta chain was carried out in a study of blood T cell repertoires in COVID-19 (dated by TCRdb to about 2020). In the study overall: Samples covering the acute and convalescent phases of COVID-19 were provided by collaborators in the United States, Italy and Spain. The material from the prospective study consisted of cDNA or gDNA derived from T cells, B-cell-depleted T cells, or PBMCs. Deeply sampled blood TCRbeta repertoires from subjects exposed to, actively infected with, or recovered from COVID-19 were included in the dataset. A freely available public database, intended as a resource for researchers studying the immune response to SARS-CoV-2, is where the repertoires were released. Samples came from the ongoing ImmuneRACE study (first 160 participants) plus 1,254 subjects from 6 global collaborators. A de-identified subject ID, COVID-19 status, age in years and sex were almost always included in the sample metadata. Where HLA class I and class II types were available, the types were taken from metadata supplied by the sample provider, not from assay-based typing. Results and caveats for the whole study, not just this receptor: The quantity of clinical and demographic metadata differed by source and by participant and was supplied without curation.

TCRbeta CDR3 regions were amplified from genomic DNA using the immunoSEQ Assay, a bias-controlled multiplex PCR. The authors' pipeline ran thus. Nucleated cell counts per sample were estimated from amplification of reference gene primers within the assay. To quantify the absolute abundance of each unique TCRbeta CDR3 rearrangement, sequence reads were collapsed and filtered. Productive Simpson clonality was computed per sample as the square root of Simpson's diversity index over productive rearrangements. The table comes from immuneACCESS by way of TCRdb, which keeps in-frame sequences with V and J called. Part of the clones is missing from these tables; in studies checked, under half for an unresolved V gene and the rest for unknown reasons. V, J and clone size derive from that table, while D and trimming were established from the DNA sequence. Across this sample there are under 450,000 clones, with 87% seen only once. The ten largest make up 1% to 1.5% of the sample.

The CDR3 numbers 18 residues from cysteine through phenylalanine. Of all the DNA, just the CDR3 is kept, 54 bases in frame from base 1. The germline V gene encodes CDR1 KGHSH and CDR2 LQKENI. The germline ends are 20 bases apart after V is trimmed by 3 bases and J by 3 bases. As to this clone: Its antigen has not been determined. No base qualities exist here, and no much larger clone lies one base off it.

Participants in the prospective study were enrolled through a virtual design, were aged about 18 to 100 years, and lived in roughly 25 United States geographic areas. To assign participants to cohorts, the prospective study relied on clinical history that participants themselves reported in a screening survey and a study questionnaire. For ImmuneRACE Cohort 3, a participant was defined as recovered based on two consecutive negative NP/OP PCR tests, clearance by a healthcare professional, or resolution of symptoms. In the prospective study, mobile phlebotomists collected whole blood, serum and a nasopharyngeal or oropharyngeal swab from each participant. Over a roughly 2-month period, participants in the prospective study had the option of providing additional blood draws and questionnaires. Before DNA extraction, prospective study blood samples were shipped either frozen or at room temperature.

Here the chain combines TRBV18 and TRBJ2-2; D gene: possibly TRBD2, on 5 matching bases. Source material: PBMCs or T cells enriched from blood (not recorded which). This TCR was recovered from a man aged 30 to 39 who had recovered from COVID-19. The nucleotide sequence reads as follows: TGTGCCAGCTCACCCCAGAGAGTCTTAGCGACGGACACCGGGGAGCTGTTTTTT. The resulting protein is CASSPQRVLATDTGELFF.